A selection of T cell receptor beta chains follows, all from one sample in a study of monozygotic twins with inflammatory bowel disease. With the 5' RACE reads reprocessed, TCRdb shows one record per CDR3 protein and no DNA. This listing includes around 410,000 distinct CDR3 sequences. The specimen sequenced was blood. These receptors originate from a human donor with ulcerative colitis or Crohn's disease, or a healthy co-twin of an affected twin (not recorded which). Each CDR3 is given with its conserved first and last residue.

TRBJ1-1 | TRBV5-1 | CASSPLGGPGTEAFF
TRBJ2-7 | TRBV20-1 | CSARPAGATYEQYF
TRBJ1-6 | TRBV6-6 | CASRDLGSFSPLHF
TRBJ2-2 | TRBV7-9 | CASSLQLNTGELFF
TRBJ2-1 | TRBV3-1 | CASSPTGTANNEQFF
TRBJ2-7 | TRBV21-1 | CASTGLAGGYHYEQYF
TRBJ1-2 | TRBV6-1 | CASSVNYGYTF
TRBJ2-3 | TRBV7-6 | CASSLGTSGRMIDTQYF
TRBJ2-2 | TRBV9 | CASGSPNTGELFF
TRBJ2-5 | TRBV5-1 | CASSPGTGGAGETQYF
TRBJ2-6 | TRBV5-1 | CASSSGGPNSGANVLTF
TRBJ2-2 | TRBV12-3/TRBV12-4 | CASSPQRRENTGELFF
TRBJ1-5 | TRBV27 | CASSPLRVGAYSNQPQHF
TRBJ2-7 | TRBV7-9 | CASSLASKGDEQYF
TRBJ2-7 | TRBV5-1 | CASSSSGGRDKQYF
TRBJ2-2 | TRBV28 | CASSLKRGLDTGELFF
TRBJ1-1 | TRBV11-2 | CASSLGSGTEAFF
TRBJ1-3 | TRBV5-4 | CASSSWFGDQGNTIYF
TRBJ2-3 | TRBV7-9 | CASSLGLAGEF